The source of this TCR beta chain is a study of blood T cell repertoires in COVID-19. Study context: Researchers got acute and convalescent COVID-19 samples from the United States, Italy and Spain. In each case, the material was cDNA or gDNA derived from T cells, B-cell-depleted T cells, or PBMCs.

On this clone: The same CDR3 arises from other DNA sequences in this sample as well.

The V and J ends lost 0 bases and 1 base respectively, with 4 bases between them. Germline assignment: CDR1 LNHNV and CDR2 YYDKDF (reference sequence). The CDR3 runs to 14 residues. Original processing notes: Amplification of reference gene primers provided the estimated nucleated cell counts. TCRdb's copy holds only in-frame clones and misses some; the assay was immunoSEQ multiplex PCR. That table supplies the V and J calls and clone size; D and trimming were determined from the DNA. Of some 69,000 clones listed, 60% to 85% are singletons. The chain employs TRBV15 and TRBJ1-3; D is unclear. The sample consisted of peripheral blood. The receptor was derived from a man aged 55-75 years with acute or convalescent COVID-19. Here the CDR3 DNA reads TGTGCCACCAGCAGAGACTCTTCTGGAAACACCATATATTTT. As protein: CATSRDSSGNTIYF.